The source of this T cell receptor beta chain is a study of neurological immune-mediated disorders. Ten or more counts support this clonotype. V was pared by 0 bases and J by 3 bases, with 1 base of the junction left unmatched. Per germline, CDR1 SGHTA and CDR2 FQGNSA. The CDR3 totals 15 residues. Using its own MiXCR run on the 5' RACE reads, TCRdb lists one record per CDR3 protein. This repertoire shows about 74,000 distinct CDR3 sequences, roughly 5.5% found once; its top ten account for 6% to 9.5%. Sequencing was carried out using PBMCs. The chain links TRBV7-2 to TRBJ2-5, with 10 bases matching TRBD1. The receptor's source is a man younger than 30 with multiple sclerosis. CDR3 nucleotides: TGTGCCAGCAGCTTAGCCGGGACAGGGGAAGAGACCCAGTACTTC. Translation gives CASSLAGTGEETQYF.